This T cell receptor (beta chain) was sequenced in a study of control samples from healthy donors and cancer patients. Profiled with immunoSEQ multiplex PCR; TCRdb holds only in-frame clones, not every one. There are 100,000 to 120,000 clones in the sample; approximately 84% occur only once, and around 6.2% lies in the top ten. This clone was seen a single time. The germline V gene encodes CDR1 LGHNT and CDR2 FRNRAP. V lost 5 bases and J lost 6, with 11 bases in between. The CDR3 contains 14 residues. The source of this sequence is a man in his late teens or twenties in good health. The chain carries TRBV12-5 and TRBJ1-6; no firm D call. What was sequenced was blood. Here the CDR3 DNA reads TGTGCTAGTGGTCGGACGGCTCCTAATTCACCCCTCCACTTT. It is translated as CASGRTAPNSPLHF.